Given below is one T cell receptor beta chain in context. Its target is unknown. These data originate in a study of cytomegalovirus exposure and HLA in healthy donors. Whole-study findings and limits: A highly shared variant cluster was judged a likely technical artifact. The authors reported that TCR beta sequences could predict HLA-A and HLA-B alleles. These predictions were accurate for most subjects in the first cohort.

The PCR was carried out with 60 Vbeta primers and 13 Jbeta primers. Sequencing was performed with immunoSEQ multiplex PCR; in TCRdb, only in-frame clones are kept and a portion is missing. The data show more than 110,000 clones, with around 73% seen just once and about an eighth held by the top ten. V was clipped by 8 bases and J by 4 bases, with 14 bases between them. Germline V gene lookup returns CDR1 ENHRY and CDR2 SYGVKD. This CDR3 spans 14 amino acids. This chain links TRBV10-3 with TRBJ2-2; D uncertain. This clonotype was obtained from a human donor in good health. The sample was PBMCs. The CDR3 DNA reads TGTGCCATCTGTCCGACCACGGGCACCGGGGAGCTGTTTTTT. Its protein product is CAICPTTGTGELFF.